These 13 T cell receptor beta chains share one sample of origin, sequenced in a study of cytomegalovirus exposure and HLA in healthy donors. Primers: 60 Vbeta forward and 13 Jbeta reverse. Sequenced by immunoSEQ multiplex PCR; TCRdb stores in-frame clones only, minus some. In all, the sample yields some 72,000 clones. Sequencing was carried out using PBMCs. The receptors were sampled from a boy between 10 and 17 years old in good health and CMV-seronegative.

The rearrangement joins TRBV6-1 to TRBJ2-1; maybe TRBD2 (5 bases). CDR3 length: 15 residues. Germline V CDR1 and CDR2: MNHNS, SASEGT. V lost 0 bases to trimming and J lost 5 bases, with 11 bases between them. The CDR3 nucleotides are TGTGCCAGCAGTGAAGCCCTGGACGGGGACAATGAGCAGTTCTTC. Amino acids: CASSEALDGDNEQFF.

V is TRBV9 and J is TRBJ2-3; TRBD2 aligns across 13 bases. Unmatched junction bases numbered 8, after V lost 4 bases and J lost 0 bases. From germline, CDR1 is SGDLS and CDR2 YYNGEE. There are 18 residues in the CDR3. The CDR3 nucleotides read TGTGCCAGCAGCCCTCGACTAGCGGGGGGACCCAGCACAGATACGCAGTATTTT. Protein: CASSPRLAGGPSTDTQYF.

The chain links TRBV4-1 to TRBJ2-3, with 8 bases matching TRBD2. Trimming at V came to 1 base and at J to 1 base, leaving 4 bases not matched to a gene. CDR3 length equals 16 residues. Germline CDR1 is MGHRA and CDR2 is YSYEKL. The CDR3 loop is CASSQGRGAGTDTQYF. DNA for the CDR3: TGCGCCAGCAGCCAAGGGCGGGGGGCCGGCACAGATACGCAGTATTTT.

The rearrangement uses TRBV4-1 and TRBJ2-7, with 7 bases that match TRBD2. With V trimmed by 4 bases and J by 2 bases, 8 bases remained unmatched. CDR1 MGHRA and CDR2 YSYEKL come from the germline V gene. The CDR3 has 15 amino acids. The CDR3 loop is CASSLRRERAYEQYF. The CDR3 DNA follows: TGCGCCAGCAGCCTCAGGCGGGAGCGCGCCTACGAGCAGTACTTC.

The genes are TRBV4-1 and TRBJ1-1, with TRBD1 matching 7 bases. CDR1 is MGHRA and CDR2 is YSYEKL in the germline V gene. The CDR3 length is 16 residues. Germline trimming cut 1 base from V and 4 bases from J; bases unmatched to any gene: 9. This CDR3 is CASSQVSDRAGTEAFF. DNA of the CDR3: TGCGCCAGCAGCCAAGTTTCAGACAGGGCCGGCACTGAAGCTTTCTTT.

The chain joins TRBV29-1 to TRBJ1-2; TRBD1 is a possible D gene (6 bases). The CDR3 consists of 12 residues. Germline-derived CDR1 and CDR2 are SQVTM and ANQGSEA. Trimming removed 2 bases at V and 8 bases at J, with 12 bases between. The chain's CDR3 is CSVERQAAGYTF. The DNA of the CDR3 is TGCAGCGTTGAAAGACAGGCTGCCGGCTACACCTTC.

This chain uses TRBV7-9 with TRBJ2-7; 8 nucleotides agree with TRBD1. Germline V gene sequence: CDR1 SEHNR, CDR2 FQNEAQ (reference sequence). This CDR3 comprises 18 residues. V was clipped by 2 bases and J by 4 bases; unmatched bases: 16. The CDR3 DNA is TGTGCCAGCAGCTTACAGCCCTACTTACAGGGGGGAGAGTACGAGCAGTACTTC. Translating it yields CASSLQPYLQGGEYEQYF.

The chain carries TRBV7-2 and TRBJ1-1; D not resolved. The germline V gene has CDR1 SGHTA and CDR2 FQGNSA. The ends were cut back, 4 bases at V and 2 bases at J, with 11 bases in the middle. The CDR3 runs 14 residues. The CDR3 sequence is CASSYRVANTEAFF. CDR3 DNA: TGTGCCAGCAGCTACAGAGTGGCTAACACTGAAGCTTTCTTT. Full variable domain (rest looked up from reference TRBV7-2 and TRBJ1-1): GAGVSQSPSNKVTEKGKDVELRCDPISGHTALYWYRQSLGQGLEFLIYFQGNSAPDKSGLPSDRFSAERTGGSVSTLTIQRTQQEDSAVYLCASSYRVANTEAFFGQGTRLTVV.

The chain links TRBV9 to TRBJ2-3; D is possibly TRBD2 (7 bases). CDR1 is SGDLS and CDR2 is YYNGEE in the germline V gene. This CDR3 region has 15 residues. V lost 0 bases and J 3 bases, leaving 11 bases between the germline ends. Here the CDR3 DNA reads TGTGCCAGCAGCGTAGGGGGAGGGGGGACAGATACGCAGTATTTT. Amino acid sequence: CASSVGGGGTDTQYF. Supplemented by reference TRBV9 and TRBJ2-3, the full variable domain reads DSGVTQTPKHLITATGQRVTLRCSPRSGDLSVYWYQQSLDQGLQFLIQYYNGEERAKGNILERFSAQQFPDLHSELNLSSLELGDSALYFCASSVGGGGTDTQYFGPGTRLTVL.

The genes are TRBV19 and TRBJ1-1; unclear D gene. The CDR3 totals 15 residues. CDR1 LNHDA and CDR2 SQIVND come from the germline V gene (reference sequence). Between the trimmed V and J ends, which lost 3 bases and 0 bases, there was a span of 11 bases. CDR3 protein: CASSIRSTMNTEAFF. CDR3 in DNA: TGTGCCAGTAGTATTCGGTCTACCATGAACACTGAAGCTTTCTTT.

Written as DNA, the CDR3 is TGTGCCAGCAGTTTCCGGACTAGCGGCTACCAAGAGACCCAGTACTTC. It specifies CASSFRTSGYQETQYF. V is TRBV6-5 and J is TRBJ2-5; 10 nucleotides match TRBD2. The germline V gene has CDR1 MNHEY and CDR2 SVGAGI. The CDR3 extends over 16 amino acids. V was pared by 4 bases and J by 0 bases, with 5 bases of the junction left unmatched.

The chain couples TRBV29-1 to TRBJ2-1; D ambiguous. This CDR3 is built from 12 residues. Trimming took off 3 bases at V and 5 bases at J, with 8 bases between the two ends. Germline CDR1 reads SQVTM; CDR2 reads ANQGSEA. CDR3 sequence (DNA): TGCAGCGTTGAGGCCGATGACAATGAGCAGTTCTTC. Residues: CSVEADDNEQFF.

J is TRBJ2-3 and V is TRBV20-1; D not resolved. Germline CDR1 reads DFQATT; CDR2 reads SNEGSKA (reference sequence). V was pared by 7 bases and J by 6 bases, with 8 bases between. This CDR3 is built from 10 residues. Here the CDR3 DNA reads TGCAGTGGGGCGTCTGATACGCAGTATTTT. Its protein product is CSGASDTQYF.